This TCR beta chain was sequenced in a study of cytomegalovirus exposure and HLA in healthy donors. Both 60 Vbeta primers and 13 Jbeta primers went into the PCR. Clones were sequenced by immunoSEQ multiplex PCR, and TCRdb holds only the in-frame ones, with some missing. The sample shows about 180,000 clones, roughly 87% of them seen only once. About this clone: Antigen unknown.

Germline CDR1 SGHDT, CDR2 YYEEEE. This CDR3 comprises 17 residues. Trimming shortened V by 1 base and J by 0 bases, and 14 bases separated the two germline ends. Study-wide points: Investigators reported 164 TCR beta chains as tied to cytomegalovirus. Researchers reported in a later analysis that a missense DCLRE1C variant was tied to TCR beta V- and J-gene trimming.

The J gene is TRBJ2-1, the V gene TRBV5-6, with D maybe TRBD1 (6 bases). The sample was PBMCs. The receptor's source is a man between 40 and 49 years old in good health and CMV-seronegative. CDR3 nucleotide sequence: TGTGCCAGCAGCTTGAGGCCCGACAGGTTCTCCTACAATGAGCAGTTCTTC. Amino acids: CASSLRPDRFSYNEQFF. Drawing the rest from reference TRBV5-6 and TRBJ2-1, the complete variable domain is DAGVTQSPTHLIKTRGQQVTLRCSPKSGHDTVSWYQQALGQGPQFIFQYYEEEERQRGNFPDRFSGHQFPNYSSELNVNALLLGDSALYLCASSLRPDRFSYNEQFFGPGTRLTVL.